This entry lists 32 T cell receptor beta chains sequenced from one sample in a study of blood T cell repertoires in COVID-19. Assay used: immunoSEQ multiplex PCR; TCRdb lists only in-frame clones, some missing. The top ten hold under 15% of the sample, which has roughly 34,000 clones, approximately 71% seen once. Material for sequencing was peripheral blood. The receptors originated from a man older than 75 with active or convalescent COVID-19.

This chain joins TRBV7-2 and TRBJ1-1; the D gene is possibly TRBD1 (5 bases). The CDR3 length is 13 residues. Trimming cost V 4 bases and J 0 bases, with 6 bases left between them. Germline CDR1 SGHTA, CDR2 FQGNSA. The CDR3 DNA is TGTGCCAGCAGCTCAGGGATGAACACTGAAGCTTTCTTT. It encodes CASSSGMNTEAFF.

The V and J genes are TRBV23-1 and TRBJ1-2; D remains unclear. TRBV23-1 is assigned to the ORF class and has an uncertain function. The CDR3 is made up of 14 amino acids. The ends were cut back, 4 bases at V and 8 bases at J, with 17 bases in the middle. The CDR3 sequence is CASSLKNRAGGYTF. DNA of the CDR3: TGCGCCAGCAGTCTTAAAAACCGGGCGGGCGGCTACACCTTC.

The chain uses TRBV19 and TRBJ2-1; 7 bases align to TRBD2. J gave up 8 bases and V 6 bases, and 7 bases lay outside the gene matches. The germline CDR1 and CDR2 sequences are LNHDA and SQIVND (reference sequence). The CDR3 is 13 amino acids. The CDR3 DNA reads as TGTGCCAGTAGGGAGGGCGGGAGACATGAGCAGTTCTTC. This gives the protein CASREGGRHEQFF.

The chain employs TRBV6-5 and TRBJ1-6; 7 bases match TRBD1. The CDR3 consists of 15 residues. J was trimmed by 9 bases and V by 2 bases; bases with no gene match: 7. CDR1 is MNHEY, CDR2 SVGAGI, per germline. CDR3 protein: CASSYDNRGGSPLHF. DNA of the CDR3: TGTGCCAGCAGTTACGATAACAGGGGAGGTTCACCCCTCCACTTT.

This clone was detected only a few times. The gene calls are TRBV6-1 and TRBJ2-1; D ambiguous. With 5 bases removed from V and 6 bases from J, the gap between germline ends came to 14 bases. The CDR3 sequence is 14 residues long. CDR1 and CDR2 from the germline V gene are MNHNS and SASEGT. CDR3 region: CASSRGLEFNEQFF. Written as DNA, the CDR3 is TGTGCCAGCAGTAGAGGTCTGGAGTTCAATGAGCAGTTCTTC.

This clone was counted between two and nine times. This CDR3 reads CASSDEWGRASYEQYF. The CDR3 coding sequence is TGTGCCAGCAGTGATGAATGGGGGCGCGCCTCCTACGAGCAGTACTTC. The chain recombines TRBV2 with TRBJ2-7, with D perhaps TRBD1 (6 bases). The germline CDR1 and CDR2 sequences are SNHLY and FYNNEI. Between the trimmed V and J ends, which lost 3 bases and 0 bases, there was a span of 15 bases. CDR3 size: 16 residues.

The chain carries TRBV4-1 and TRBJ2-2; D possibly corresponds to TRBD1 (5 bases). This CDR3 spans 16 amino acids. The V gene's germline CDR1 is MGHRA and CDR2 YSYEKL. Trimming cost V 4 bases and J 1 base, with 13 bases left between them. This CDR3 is CASSPYDSLNTGELFF. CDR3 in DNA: TGCGCCAGCAGCCCCTACGACAGTTTGAACACCGGGGAGCTGTTTTTT.

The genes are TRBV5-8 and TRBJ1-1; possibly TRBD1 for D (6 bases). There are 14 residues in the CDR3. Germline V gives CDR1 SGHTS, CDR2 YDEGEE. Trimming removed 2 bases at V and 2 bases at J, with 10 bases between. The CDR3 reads CASSLLQGNTEAFF. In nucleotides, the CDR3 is TGTGCCAGCAGCTTACTACAGGGTAACACTGAAGCTTTCTTT. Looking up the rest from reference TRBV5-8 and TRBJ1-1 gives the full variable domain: EAGVTQSPTHLIKTRGQQATLRCSPISGHTSVYWYQQALGLGLQFLLWYDEGEERNRGNFPPRFSGRQFPNYSSELNVNALELEDSALYLCASSLLQGNTEAFFGQGTRLTVV.

CDR3 in DNA: TGCGCCAGCAGCTTGGTTGCAGGAGGACAAGAGACCCAGTACTTC. This gives the protein CASSLVAGGQETQYF. This chain connects TRBV5-1 to TRBJ2-5; D is possibly TRBD2 (5 bases). The V and J ends lost 0 bases and 2 bases respectively, with 11 bases between them. This CDR3 spans 15 amino acids. Germline-derived CDR1 and CDR2 are SGHRS and YFSETQ.

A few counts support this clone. The chain's CDR3 is CATSDATQSGTSYEQYF. The CDR3 coding sequence is TGTGCCACCAGTGACGCCACTCAGAGCGGGACCTCCTACGAGCAGTACTTC. The V and J genes are TRBV24-1 and TRBJ2-7, with TRBD2 matching over 7 bases. The CDR3 is made up of 17 amino acids. Looked up from germline, CDR1 is KGHDR and CDR2 is SFDVKD. Losses at the gene ends were 4 bases for V and 0 bases for J; bases not matched to a gene: 11.

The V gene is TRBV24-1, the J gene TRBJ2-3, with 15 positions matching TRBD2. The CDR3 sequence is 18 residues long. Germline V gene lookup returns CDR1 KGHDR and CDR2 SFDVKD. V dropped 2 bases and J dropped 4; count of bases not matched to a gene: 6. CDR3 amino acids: CATSDSRTSGRVADTQYF. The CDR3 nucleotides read TGTGCCACCAGTGATTCTCGGACTAGCGGGAGGGTGGCAGATACGCAGTATTTT.

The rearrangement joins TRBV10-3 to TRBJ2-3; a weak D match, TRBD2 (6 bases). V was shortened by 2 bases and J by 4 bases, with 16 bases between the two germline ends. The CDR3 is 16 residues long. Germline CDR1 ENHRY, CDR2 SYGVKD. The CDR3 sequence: CAISEGVGGGADTQYF. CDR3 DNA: TGTGCCATCAGTGAGGGAGTGGGAGGAGGCGCAGATACGCAGTATTTT.

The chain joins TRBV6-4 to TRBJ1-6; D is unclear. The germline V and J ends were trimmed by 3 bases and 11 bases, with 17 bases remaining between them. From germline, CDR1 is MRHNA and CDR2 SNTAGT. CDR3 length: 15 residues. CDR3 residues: CASSESRQGGAPLHF. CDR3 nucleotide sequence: TGTGCCAGCAGTGAAAGTAGGCAAGGCGGGGCACCCCTCCACTTT.

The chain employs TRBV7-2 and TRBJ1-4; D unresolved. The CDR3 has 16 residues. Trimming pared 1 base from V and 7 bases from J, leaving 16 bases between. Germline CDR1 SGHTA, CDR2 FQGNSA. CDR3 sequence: CASSLGYGVLGEKLFF. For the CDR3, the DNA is TGTGCCAGCAGCTTAGGGTACGGGGTTTTGGGTGAAAAACTGTTTTTT.

The CDR3 loop reads CSGGVGVPGSTDTQYF. The CDR3, as DNA: TGCAGCGGCGGGGTGGGGGTTCCGGGAAGCACAGATACGCAGTATTTT. This rearrangement joins TRBV29-1 to TRBJ2-3; D is possibly TRBD2 (6 bases). The CDR3 totals 16 residues. Germline V gene data show CDR1 as SQVTM and CDR2 as ANQGSEA. With 7 bases removed from V and 0 bases from J, the gap between germline ends came to 20 bases.

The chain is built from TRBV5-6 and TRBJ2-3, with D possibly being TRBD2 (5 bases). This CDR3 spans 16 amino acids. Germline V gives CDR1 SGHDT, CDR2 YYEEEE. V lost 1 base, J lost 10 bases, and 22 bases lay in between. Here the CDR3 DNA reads TGTGCCAGCAGCTTGAGTCAAAGCGGCAACCTCCCTTCGCAGTATTTT. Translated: CASSLSQSGNLPSQYF.

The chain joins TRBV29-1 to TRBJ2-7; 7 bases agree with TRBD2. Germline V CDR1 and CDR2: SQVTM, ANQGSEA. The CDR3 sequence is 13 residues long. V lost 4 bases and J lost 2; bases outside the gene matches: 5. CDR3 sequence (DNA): TGCAGCGTTGTAAGGCGGGAGCCCTACGAGCAGTACTTC. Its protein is CSVVRREPYEQYF.

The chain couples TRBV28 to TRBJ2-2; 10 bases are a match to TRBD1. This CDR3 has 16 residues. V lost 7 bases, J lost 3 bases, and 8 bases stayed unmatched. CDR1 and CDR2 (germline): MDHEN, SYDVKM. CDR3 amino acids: CASNRDRGFYTGELFF. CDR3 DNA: TGTGCCAGCAACCGGGACAGGGGTTTTTACACCGGGGAGCTGTTTTTT.

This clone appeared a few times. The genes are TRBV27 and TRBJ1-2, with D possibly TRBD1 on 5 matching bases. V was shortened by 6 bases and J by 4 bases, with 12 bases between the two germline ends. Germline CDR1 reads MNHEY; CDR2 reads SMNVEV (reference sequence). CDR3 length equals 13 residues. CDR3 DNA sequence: TGTGCCAGCAGAGATATCGACAGCTATGGCTACACCTTC. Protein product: CASRDIDSYGYTF.

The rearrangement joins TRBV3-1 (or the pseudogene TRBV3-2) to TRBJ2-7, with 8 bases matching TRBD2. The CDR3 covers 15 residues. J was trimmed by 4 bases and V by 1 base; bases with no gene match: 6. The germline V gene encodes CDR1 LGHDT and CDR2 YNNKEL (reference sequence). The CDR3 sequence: CASSQGASGSYEQYF. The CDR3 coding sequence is TGTGCCAGCAGCCAAGGGGCTAGCGGGTCTTACGAGCAGTACTTC.

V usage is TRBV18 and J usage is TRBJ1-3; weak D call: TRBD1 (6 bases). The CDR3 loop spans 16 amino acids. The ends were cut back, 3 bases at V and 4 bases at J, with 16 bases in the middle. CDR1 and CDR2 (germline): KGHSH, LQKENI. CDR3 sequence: CASSPDGAQGGNTIYF. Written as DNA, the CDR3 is TGTGCCAGCTCACCCGACGGGGCCCAGGGGGGAAACACCATATATTTT.

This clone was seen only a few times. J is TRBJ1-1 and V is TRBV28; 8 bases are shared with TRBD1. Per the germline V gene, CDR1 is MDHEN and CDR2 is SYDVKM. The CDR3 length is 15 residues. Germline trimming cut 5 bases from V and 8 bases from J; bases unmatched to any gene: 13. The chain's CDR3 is CASSPGGRGPGEAFF. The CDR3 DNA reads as TGTGCCAGCAGTCCTGGGGGCAGGGGGCCTGGGGAAGCTTTCTTT.

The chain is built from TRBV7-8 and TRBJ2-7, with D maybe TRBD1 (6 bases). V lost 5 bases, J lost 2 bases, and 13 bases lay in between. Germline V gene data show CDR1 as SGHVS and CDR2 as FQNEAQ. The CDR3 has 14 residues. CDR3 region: CASSTRTATYEQYF. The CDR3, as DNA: TGTGCCAGCAGCACCCGGACAGCCACCTACGAGCAGTACTTC.

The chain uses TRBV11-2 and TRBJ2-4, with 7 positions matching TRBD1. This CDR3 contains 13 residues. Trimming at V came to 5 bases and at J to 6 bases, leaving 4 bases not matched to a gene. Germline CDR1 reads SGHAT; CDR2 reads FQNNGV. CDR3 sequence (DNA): TGTGCCAGCAGCCTCCGACAGGGAAACATTCAGTACTTC. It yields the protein CASSLRQGNIQYF. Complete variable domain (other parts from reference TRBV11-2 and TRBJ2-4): EAGVAQSPRYKIIEKRQSVAFWCNPISGHATLYWYQQILGQGPKLLIQFQNNGVVDDSQLPKDRFSAERLKGVDSTLKIQPAKLEDSAVYLCASSLRQGNIQYFGAGTRLSVL.

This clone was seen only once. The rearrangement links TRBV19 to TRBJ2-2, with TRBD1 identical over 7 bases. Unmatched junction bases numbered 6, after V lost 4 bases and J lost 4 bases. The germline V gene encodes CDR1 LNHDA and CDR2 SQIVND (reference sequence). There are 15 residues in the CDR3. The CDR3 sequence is CASSKGGAGTGELFF. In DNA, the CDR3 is TGTGCCAGTAGTAAAGGGGGCGCGGGCACCGGGGAGCTGTTTTTT.

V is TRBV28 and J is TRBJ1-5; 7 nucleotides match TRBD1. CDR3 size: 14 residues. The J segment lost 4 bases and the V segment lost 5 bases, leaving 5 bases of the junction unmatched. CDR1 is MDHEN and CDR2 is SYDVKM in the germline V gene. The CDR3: CASSIGTENQPQHF. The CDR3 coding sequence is TGTGCCAGCAGTATCGGGACAGAGAATCAGCCCCAGCATTTT. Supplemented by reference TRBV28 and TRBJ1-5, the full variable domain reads DVKVTQSSRYLVKRTGEKVFLECVQDMDHENMFWYRQDPGLGLRLIYFSYDVKMKEKGDIPEGYSVSREKKERFSLILESASTNQTSMYLCASSIGTENQPQHFGDGTRLSIL.

CDR3 region: CASKQTMGTPNYGYTF. In DNA form, the CDR3 reads TGCGCCAGCAAGCAGACCATGGGGACACCCAACTATGGCTACACCTTC. This chain uses TRBV4-3 with TRBJ1-2, with D possibly TRBD1 on 6 matching bases. Germline assignment: CDR1 LGHNA and CDR2 YSLEER. V was shortened by 7 bases and J by 2 bases, with 20 bases between the two germline ends. The CDR3 has 16 residues.

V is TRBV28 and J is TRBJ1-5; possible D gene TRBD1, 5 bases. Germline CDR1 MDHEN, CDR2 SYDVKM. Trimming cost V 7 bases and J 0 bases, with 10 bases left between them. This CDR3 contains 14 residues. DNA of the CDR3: TGTGCCAGCAAGGCAGGGTATAGCAATCAGCCCCAGCATTTT. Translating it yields CASKAGYSNQPQHF. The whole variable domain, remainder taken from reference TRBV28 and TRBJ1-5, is DVKVTQSSRYLVKRTGEKVFLECVQDMDHENMFWYRQDPGLGLRLIYFSYDVKMKEKGDIPEGYSVSREKKERFSLILESASTNQTSMYLCASKAGYSNQPQHFGDGTRLSIL.

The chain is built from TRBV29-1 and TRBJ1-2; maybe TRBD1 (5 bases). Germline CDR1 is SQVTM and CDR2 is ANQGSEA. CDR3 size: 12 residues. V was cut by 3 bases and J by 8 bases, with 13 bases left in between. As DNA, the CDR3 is TGCAGCGTTGATTCGGGGGGAAACGGCTACACCTTC. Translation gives CSVDSGGNGYTF. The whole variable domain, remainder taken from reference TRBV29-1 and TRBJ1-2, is SAVISQKPSRDICQRGTSLTIQCQVDSQVTMMFWYRQQPGQSLTLIATANQGSEATYESGFVIDKFPISRPNLTFSTLTVSNMSPEDSSIYLCSVDSGGNGYTFGSGTRLTVV.

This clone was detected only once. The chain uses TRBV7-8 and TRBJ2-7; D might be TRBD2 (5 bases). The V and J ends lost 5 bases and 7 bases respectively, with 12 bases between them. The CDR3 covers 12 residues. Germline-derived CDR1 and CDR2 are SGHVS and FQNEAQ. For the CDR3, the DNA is TGTGCCAGCAGCCCTGTAGCGTGGGAGCAGTACTTC. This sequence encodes CASSPVAWEQYF.

The CDR3 spells CASSSGQGRGEKLFF. The CDR3 nucleotides are TGTGCCAGCAGTTCGGGACAGGGGCGGGGTGAAAAACTGTTTTTT. This chain connects TRBV27 to TRBJ1-4; 10 nucleotides align to TRBD1. The V gene's germline CDR1 is MNHEY and CDR2 SMNVEV (reference sequence). The V segment lost 4 bases and the J segment 7 bases; nucleotides outside the gene matches: 6. The CDR3 has 15 amino acids.

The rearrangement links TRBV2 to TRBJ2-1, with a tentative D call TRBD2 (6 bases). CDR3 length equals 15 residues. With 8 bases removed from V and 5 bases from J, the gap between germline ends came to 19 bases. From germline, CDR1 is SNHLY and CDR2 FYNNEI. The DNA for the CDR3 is TGTGCCAGCCGCACTCAACGGGAGAGGCACAATGAGCAGTTCTTC. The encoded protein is CASRTQRERHNEQFF.